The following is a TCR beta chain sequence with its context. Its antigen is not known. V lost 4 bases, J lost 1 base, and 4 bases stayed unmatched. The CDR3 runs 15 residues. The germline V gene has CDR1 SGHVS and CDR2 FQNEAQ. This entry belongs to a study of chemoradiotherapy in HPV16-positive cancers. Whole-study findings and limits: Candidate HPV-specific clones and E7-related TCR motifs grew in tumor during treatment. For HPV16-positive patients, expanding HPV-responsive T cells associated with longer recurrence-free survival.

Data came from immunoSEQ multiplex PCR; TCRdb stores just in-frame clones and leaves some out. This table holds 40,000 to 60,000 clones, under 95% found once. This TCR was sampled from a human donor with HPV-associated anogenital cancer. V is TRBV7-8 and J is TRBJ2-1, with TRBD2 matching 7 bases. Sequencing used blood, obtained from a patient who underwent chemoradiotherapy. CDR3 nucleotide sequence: TGTGCCAGCAGCTCAGGGCGGGGGTCCTACAATGAGCAGTTCTTC. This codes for CASSSGRGSYNEQFF.